One T cell receptor beta chain is described in this entry. Its matching antigen is unknown. The data were taken from a study of T cell responses to AZD1222 COVID-19 vaccine. Study results and caveats: At baseline, seropositivity was found in only a handful of AZD1222 recipients. Clonal diversity was possibly underestimated; the donors were predominantly white British and more often female. Spike-specific TCRs gained breadth and depth after people received two AZD1222 doses.

TCRdb's table, derived via immunoSEQ multiplex PCR, lists solely in-frame clones and lacks some. The sample lists under 150,000 clones; about nine tenths were seen once. Germline V gene lookup returns CDR1 SNHLY and CDR2 FYNNEI. This CDR3 region has 12 residues. The V and J ends lost 8 bases and 7 bases respectively, with 12 bases between them. The J gene is TRBJ1-5, the V gene TRBV2; tentative D call: TRBD1 (6 bases). The clonotype was recovered from an adult in good health. Sequenced material: peripheral blood, taken on day 0 of MenACWY control vaccination. The CDR3, as DNA: TGTGCCAGCTGCAAGACAGGACAGCCCCAGCATTTT. Protein: CASCKTGQPQHF.